The 15 T cell receptor beta chains presented below share a single source sample, sequenced in a study of blood T cell repertoires in COVID-19. The table came from immunoSEQ multiplex PCR; TCRdb's copy has only in-frame clones and leaves some out. The table has 30,000 to 50,000 clones, over 85% seen once; the top ten hold approximately 3.7%. Material for sequencing was peripheral blood. These receptors were obtained from a human donor with active COVID-19. The donor label of this sample is uncertain.

V and J are TRBV6-6 and TRBJ1-5, with D perhaps TRBD1 (6 bases). V shed 2 bases and J shed 5 bases, with 16 bases lying between them. The CDR3 totals 16 residues. Germline CDR1 is MNHNY and CDR2 is SVGAGI (reference sequence). CDR3 in amino acids: CASSYKSGVGDQPQHF. CDR3 coding DNA: TGTGCCAGCAGTTACAAGTCAGGGGTGGGAGATCAGCCCCAGCATTTT.

This chain links TRBV2 with TRBJ2-5, with D possibly TRBD1 on 6 matching bases. The CDR3 length is 14 residues. The ends were cut back, 7 bases at V and 2 bases at J, with 14 bases in the middle. Per the germline V gene, CDR1 is SNHLY and CDR2 is FYNNEI. The CDR3: CASMGAASQETQYF. In nucleotides, the CDR3 is TGTGCCAGCATGGGGGCAGCAAGTCAAGAGACCCAGTACTTC. Full variable domain (missing parts from reference TRBV2 and TRBJ2-5): EPEVTQTPSHQVTQMGQEVILRCVPISNHLYFYWYRQILGQKVEFLVSFYNNEISEKSEIFDDQFSVERPDGSNFTLKIRSTKLEDSAMYFCASMGAASQETQYFGPGTRLLVL.

J is TRBJ2-3 and V is TRBV5-6; D call uncertain. This CDR3 comprises 15 residues. CDR1 SGHDT and CDR2 YYEEEE come from the germline V gene. The germline V and J ends were trimmed by 2 bases and 3 bases, with 13 bases remaining between them. The CDR3 loop is CASSFRLLQTDTQYF. The DNA for the CDR3 is TGTGCCAGCAGCTTCAGACTGCTCCAGACAGATACGCAGTATTTT.

The chain uses TRBV2 and TRBJ2-3, with a possible D match to TRBD1 (6 bases). The CDR3 runs to 13 residues. The V end was cut by 8 bases, the J end by 2 bases, with 11 bases between. Germline V gives CDR1 SNHLY, CDR2 FYNNEI. The CDR3 loop reads CASHRDLTDTQYF. For the CDR3, the DNA is TGTGCCAGCCACAGGGATCTCACAGATACGCAGTATTTT.

V and J are TRBV11-3 and TRBJ2-5; D is perhaps TRBD1 (5 bases). Germline V CDR1 and CDR2: SGHNT, YENEEA. This CDR3 region has 15 residues. V gave up 1 base and J gave up 3 bases, with 12 bases separating them. DNA of the CDR3: TGTGCCAGCAGCTTAGTAATCGGCAGGGAAGAGACCCAGTACTTC. It codes for CASSLVIGREETQYF.

The chain recombines TRBV6-5 with TRBJ2-4; 7 bases align to TRBD1. CDR3 length: 14 residues. V shed 6 bases and J 2 bases; nucleotides not matched to a gene: 4. CDR1 and CDR2 (germline): MNHEY, SVGAGI. The CDR3 coding sequence is TGTGCCAGCAGCCAGGGACAGTCCAAAAACATTCAGTACTTC. It yields the protein CASSQGQSKNIQYF.

The CDR3 sequence is CASSSGPGGYEQYF. CDR3 in DNA: TGTGCCAGCAGCTCGGGGCCGGGGGGTTACGAGCAGTACTTC. The chain uses TRBV21-1 and TRBJ2-7; the table calls TRBD2, which could not be checked here. TRBV21-1 corresponds to a pseudogene. This CDR3 is 14 amino acids long.

This clone has only one observation. CDR3 nucleotides: TGTGCCACAAAGACAGGTGCACAAGTCTATAGGGGCTACACCTTC. Amino acid sequence: CATKTGAQVYRGYTF. This sequence joins TRBV6-5 and TRBJ1-2; a possible D gene is TRBD1 (6 bases). The germline CDR1 and CDR2 sequences are MNHEY and SVGAGI. The CDR3 runs 15 residues. Trimming stripped 10 bases from V and 8 bases from J, with 26 bases between.

The chain links TRBV12-3 or TRBV12-4 to TRBJ1-2, with D unclear. Trimming cost V 3 bases and J 5 bases, with 10 bases left between them. This CDR3 region has 13 residues. This chain's CDR3 is CASSFGLDYGYTF. CDR3 DNA: TGTGCCAGCAGTTTCGGCCTAGATTATGGCTACACCTTC.

The chain is built from TRBV7-9 and TRBJ1-1, with TRBD1 as a possible D gene (6 bases). V was cut by 2 bases and J by 6 bases, with 10 bases left in between. Germline-derived CDR1 and CDR2 are SEHNR and FQNEAQ (reference sequence). This CDR3 contains 13 residues. The CDR3 loop is CASSLYTGPEAFF. CDR3 sequence (DNA): TGTGCCAGCAGCTTATACACAGGGCCTGAAGCTTTCTTT.

The chain uses TRBV24-1 and TRBJ2-2; 7 nucleotides agree with TRBD2. With 6 bases clipped from V and 3 bases from J, the junction kept 6 bases outside the gene matches. The CDR3 totals 15 residues. CDR1 is KGHDR, CDR2 SFDVKD, per germline. In DNA, the CDR3 is TGTGCCACCAGTACTCGGCTAGCGGACACCGGGGAGCTGTTTTTT. Amino acids: CATSTRLADTGELFF.

V usage is TRBV25-1 and J usage is TRBJ2-3, with 7 positions matching TRBD1. V gave up 7 bases and J gave up 2 bases; unmatched junction bases: 9. CDR1 is MGHDK and CDR2 is SYGVNS in the germline V gene. The CDR3 spans 15 residues. This CDR3 is CASKTGKFPTDTQYF. In DNA, the CDR3 is TGTGCCAGCAAGACAGGGAAATTTCCCACAGATACGCAGTATTTT.

V usage is TRBV9 and J usage is TRBJ1-4; 9 nucleotides agree with TRBD1. Germline assignment: CDR1 SGDLS and CDR2 YYNGEE. The CDR3 spans 15 residues. The trim removed 2 bases at V and 5 bases at J, leaving 4 bases unmatched. CDR3 sequence reads: CASSVRQGENEKLFF. The CDR3 bases are TGTGCCAGCAGCGTCAGACAGGGGGAGAATGAAAAACTGTTTTTT.

V is TRBV12-3 or TRBV12-4 and J is TRBJ1-2; TRBD1 is a possible D gene (5 bases). This CDR3 region has 12 residues. With 6 bases removed from V and 5 bases from J, the gap between germline ends came to 10 bases. CDR3 in DNA: TGTGCCAGCAGCAGGGAAGTTTATGGCTACACCTTC. Amino acid sequence: CASSREVYGYTF.

This CDR3 is CASSDPTGFHEQYF. CDR3 DNA sequence: TGTGCCAGCAGTGATCCCACAGGGTTCCACGAGCAGTACTTC. This chain uses TRBV25-1 with TRBJ2-7, with a weak D call TRBD1 (6 bases). Trimming stripped 3 bases from V and 5 bases from J, with 14 bases between. From germline, CDR1 is MGHDK and CDR2 SYGVNS. CDR3 length: 14 amino acids.